The 17 T cell receptor beta chains below come from one sample, sequenced in a study of regulatory T cells in long-lasting Graves disease. To make TCR beta libraries, researchers used iRepertoire HTBI primers and Arm-PCR of CDR3 regions. MiXCR, applied by TCRdb to the multiplex PCR reads, yields one record per CDR3 protein. The sample lists about 610,000 distinct CDR3 sequences; 16% were seen once. The time point here: newly diagnosed GD, antithyroid drugs for less than 3 months. With RNA extracted from PBMCs as input, the TCR library was made. This same sample was also taken into another study, of T cells in Graves' hyperthyroidism and ophthalmopathy.

Material: peripheral blood mononuclear cells (PBMCs), obtained at new diagnosis, from a patient treated with antithyroid drugs. These receptors originate from a man aged 18 to 30 with Graves disease.

This clonotype was picked up many times. The V gene is TRBV12-3 or TRBV12-4, the J gene TRBJ2-2, with TRBD2 matching 8 bases. The V and J ends lost 6 bases and 5 bases, in that order; junction bases with no gene match: 8. This CDR3 comprises 15 residues. CDR3 in amino acids: CASRETSGRTGELFF. The CDR3 DNA follows: TGTGCCAGCAGGGAAACTAGCGGCAGAACCGGGGAGCTGTTTTTT.

This clonotype came up many times. The chain links TRBV6-5 to TRBJ2-5; TRBD2 matches at 7 bases. Germline V lookup: CDR1 MNHEY, CDR2 SVGAGI. The trim removed 2 bases at V and 2 bases at J, leaving 5 bases unmatched. CDR3 length equals 15 residues. Here the CDR3 reads CASSYRVGGQETQYF. The CDR3 nucleotides are TGTGCCAGCAGTTACAGGGTCGGGGGGCAAGAGACCCAGTACTTC.

This chain uses TRBV12-5 with TRBJ1-5; D gene uncertain. There are 15 residues in the CDR3. Between the trimmed V and J ends, which lost 7 bases and 4 bases, there was a span of 17 bases. Germline assignment: CDR1 LGHNT and CDR2 FRNRAP. The CDR3 loop reads CASAIRYTDNQPQHF. CDR3 DNA sequence: TGTGCTAGTGCCATTCGGTATACAGATAATCAGCCCCAGCATTTT. Combining the CDR3 with reference TRBV12-5 and TRBJ1-5 gives the whole variable domain DARVTQTPRHKVTEMGQEVTMRCQPILGHNTVFWYRQTMMQGLELLAYFRNRAPLDDSGMPKDRFSAEMPDATLATLKIQPSEPRDSAVYFCASAIRYTDNQPQHFGDGTRLSIL.

The chain joins TRBV4-1 to TRBJ2-4; a possible D gene is TRBD1 (5 bases). CDR3 length: 15 residues. CDR1 is MGHRA and CDR2 is YSYEKL in the germline V gene. Trimming removed 1 base at V and 1 base at J, with 8 bases between. The CDR3 region is CASSQARAAKNIQYF. Here the CDR3 DNA reads TGCGCCAGCAGCCAAGCCAGGGCGGCCAAAAACATTCAGTACTTC.

This chain connects TRBV2 to TRBJ2-3; 11 nucleotides align to TRBD2. The CDR3 is 11 residues long. The V gene's germline CDR1 is SNHLY and CDR2 FYNNEI. Trimming removed 6 bases from V and 15 bases from J; junction bases left unmatched: 5. CDR3 region: CASRAGLAGYF. The DNA of the CDR3 is TGTGCCAGCAGGGCCGGACTAGCGGGTTATTTT.

The gene calls are TRBV10-3 and TRBJ2-1; no clear D. The CDR3 covers 14 residues. Trimming left V 4 bases short and J 3 bases short, with 10 bases between. CDR1 ENHRY and CDR2 SYGVKD come from the germline V gene. The CDR3 DNA is TGTGCCATCAGTGGCCTAGGCTTCTACAATGAGCAGTTCTTC. Translated: CAISGLGFYNEQFF.

This clonotype was observed at least ten times. J is TRBJ2-1 and V is TRBV12-3 or TRBV12-4; 11 positions agree with TRBD2. The CDR3 spans 21 residues. V shed 3 bases, J shed 0 bases, and the junction held 16 bases outside the gene matches. The DNA for the CDR3 is TGTGCCAGCAGTTTCCAGAGCCGGGGACTAGCGGTTAGGAGCTCCTACAATGAGCAGTTCTTC. Amino acid sequence: CASSFQSRGLAVRSSYNEQFF.

This clonotype was seen repeatedly, ten times or more. J is TRBJ2-3 and V is TRBV20-1, with TRBD2 matching over 7 bases. Germline-derived CDR1 and CDR2 are DFQATT and SNEGSKA (reference sequence). The CDR3 loop spans 15 amino acids. Losses at the gene ends were 0 bases for V and 0 bases for J; bases not matched to a gene: 3. The CDR3 DNA sequence: TGCAGTGCTAGAGATCTGGGGGGGAGCACAGATACGCAGTATTTT. Translation: CSARDLGGSTDTQYF.

This clonotype was counted at least ten times. This chain connects TRBV5-5 to TRBJ2-7, with D perhaps matching TRBD2 (5 bases). Deletions cut 0 bases from V and 3 bases from J, with 10 bases between. Germline values: CDR1 SGHKS, CDR2 YYEKEE (reference sequence). CDR3 length: 14 amino acids. CDR3 residues: CASSLVGGLYEQYF. DNA for the CDR3: TGTGCCAGCAGCTTGGTAGGAGGCCTCTACGAGCAGTACTTC.

This clonotype was counted only a few times. This chain links TRBV12-3 or TRBV12-4 with TRBJ1-1; 9 bases line up with TRBD1. J gave up 1 base and V 5 bases, and 5 bases lay outside the gene matches. The length of the CDR3 is 15 residues. CDR3: CASSLPTGGNTEAFF. DNA of the CDR3: TGTGCCAGCAGTCTCCCGACAGGGGGGAACACTGAAGCTTTCTTT.

The rearrangement uses TRBV27 and TRBJ2-3, with 9 bases aligning to TRBD2. This CDR3 region has 16 residues. J was trimmed by 2 bases and V by 1 base; bases with no gene match: 4. Germline loops: CDR1 MNHEY, CDR2 SMNVEV (reference sequence). The CDR3 nucleotides read TGTGCCAGCAGTTTATTAGCGGGAGAGCCCACAGATACGCAGTATTTT. As protein: CASSLLAGEPTDTQYF.

Ten or more counts support this clonotype. This chain connects TRBV27 to TRBJ1-1, with D possibly TRBD1 on 6 matching bases. This CDR3 is 14 amino acids long. V was clipped by 5 bases and J by 0 bases, with 10 bases between them. Germline values: CDR1 MNHEY, CDR2 SMNVEV (reference sequence). The CDR3: CASSPRQVNTEAFF. The CDR3 DNA reads TGTGCCAGCAGTCCCCGACAGGTGAACACTGAAGCTTTCTTT.

This clonotype was found many times. The J gene is TRBJ2-3, the V gene TRBV20-1; D unclear. This CDR3 spans 14 amino acids. Trimming shortened V by 5 bases and J by 1 base, and 13 bases separated the two germline ends. The germline V gene encodes CDR1 DFQATT and CDR2 SNEGSKA (reference sequence). This chain's CDR3 is CSAFARGGTDTQYF. In DNA form, the CDR3 reads TGCAGTGCTTTTGCCCGTGGTGGCACAGATACGCAGTATTTT.

This clonotype was counted many times. V is TRBV28 and J is TRBJ1-3; weak D call: TRBD1 (5 bases). V was shortened by 6 bases and J by 0 bases, with 9 bases between the two germline ends. This CDR3 region has 14 residues. Germline V gives CDR1 MDHEN, CDR2 SYDVKM. In nucleotides, the CDR3 is TGTGCCAGCAGGCTGGACACCTCTGGAAACACCATATATTTT. Translating it yields CASRLDTSGNTIYF.

This clonotype was recorded at least ten times. The chain carries TRBV20-1 and TRBJ1-4, with no clear D. CDR1 is DFQATT, CDR2 SNEGSKA, per germline (reference sequence). The CDR3 sequence is 13 residues long. Between the trimmed V and J ends, which lost 0 bases and 5 bases, there was a span of 7 bases. CDR3 sequence: CSAREITNEKLFF. Here the CDR3 DNA reads TGCAGTGCTAGAGAGATTACGAATGAAAAACTGTTTTTT.

This clonotype was seen ten or more times. The chain uses TRBV28 and TRBJ2-1, with 8 nucleotides matching TRBD2. Germline V gene data show CDR1 as MDHEN and CDR2 as SYDVKM. This CDR3 comprises 16 residues. The trim removed 7 bases at V and 1 base at J, leaving 9 bases unmatched. CDR3: CASMPISGSSYNEQFF. The CDR3 DNA sequence: TGTGCCAGCATGCCCATCAGCGGGAGTTCCTACAATGAGCAGTTCTTC.

The chain carries TRBV5-1 and TRBJ2-7, with a possible D match to TRBD2 (6 bases). The germline V gene encodes CDR1 SGHRS and CDR2 YFSETQ. The CDR3 is 14 residues long. V lost 7 bases, J lost 2 bases, and 16 bases lay in between. The CDR3 protein is CASSVAEGPYEQYF. In DNA, the CDR3 is TGCGCCAGCTCCGTAGCGGAGGGACCCTACGAGCAGTACTTC.